Listed below are T cell receptor beta chains from one sample, sequenced in a study of T cells in Graves' hyperthyroidism and ophthalmopathy. Each CDR3 protein gets one entry after TCRdb re-called the multiplex PCR reads with MiXCR. This sample has 250,000 to 400,000 distinct CDR3 sequences, with 12% to 15% found just once. Sequencing was done on a sample of blood. The receptor source for this set is a woman aged 40-49 years with Graves' ophthalmopathy. Both conserved end residues are part of each CDR3. D genes are given only for firm matches. Some rows have no size entry. The others give once, few or many, or a class for an expanded clone.

>TRBD1|-|TRBV11-2|TRBJ2-7
CASSLDLPGQEYF
TGTGCCAGCAGCTTAGATCTCCCCGGACAGGAGTACTTC
>-|many|TRBV7-9|TRBJ2-6
CASSSLTGTPNSGANVLTF
TGTGCCAGCAGCTCACTAACCGGGACACCAAACTCTGGGGCCAACGTCCTGACTTTC
>-|-|TRBV29-1|TRBJ1-6
CSVEKDEGSPLHF
TGCAGCGTTGAAAAGGATGAGGGATCACCCCTCCACTTT
>-|few|TRBV6-7|TRBJ2-7
CASSYIEMDPPGEQYF
TGTGCCAGCAGTTACATCGAGATGGACCCTCCCGGCGAGCAGTACTTC
>-|-|TRBV5-6|TRBJ2-5
CASSLGERGASDF
TGTGCCAGCAGCTTGGGCGAGAGGGGCGCATCGGACTTC
>-|many|TRBV14|TRBJ1-2
CASSQSNRDYGYTF
TGTGCCAGCAGCCAGTCCAACAGGGACTATGGCTACACCTTC
>TRBD1|many|TRBV20-1|TRBJ1-4
CSASDRGGNEKLFF
TGCAGTGCTAGTGACAGGGGAGGTAATGAAAAACTGTTTTTT
>-|many|TRBV2|TRBJ1-4
CASHLGAGSEKLFF
TGTGCCAGTCACCTGGGGGCAGGGAGTGAAAAACTGTTTTTT
>-|many|TRBV12-3/TRBV12-4|TRBJ2-1
CASSLFGSNEQFF
TGTGCCAGCAGTTTATTCGGTTCTAATGAGCAGTTCTTC
>-|-|TRBV9|TRBJ2-1
CASSPRDESYNEQFF
TGTGCCAGCAGCCCGAGGGATGAGTCGTACAATGAGCAGTTCTTC
>-|-|TRBV7-9|TRBJ2-7
CASSFKHYEQYF
TGTGCCAGCAGCTTTAAACATTACGAGCAGTACTTC
>-|many|TRBV15|TRBJ2-2
CATSREGTGELFF
TGTGCCACCAGCAGGGAAGGGACCGGGGAGCTGTTTTTT
>-|-|TRBV6-1|TRBJ2-6
CASKDSGANILTF
TGTGCCAGCAAGGACTCTGGGGCCAACATCCTGACTTTC
>TRBD2|-|TRBV19|TRBJ2-2
CASSMVASGSAGELFF
TGTGCCAGTAGTATGGTGGCTAGCGGGAGTGCCGGGGAGCTGTTTTTT
>-|-|TRBV4-1|TRBJ2-7
CASSRQTTAGTVSYEQYF
TGCGCCAGCAGCCGACAAACCACAGCCGGGACGGTCTCCTACGAGCAGTACTTC
>-|-|TRBV5-4|TRBJ2-7
CASSSPHDEQYF
TGTGCCAGCAGCTCACCCCACGACGAGCAGTACTTC
>-|few|TRBV25-1|TRBJ2-2
CASSGDPGELFF
TGTGCCAGCAGTGGAGATCCGGGGGAGCTGTTTTTT
>-|many|TRBV30|TRBJ1-1
CAWSVNGTWAFF
TGTGCCTGGAGTGTAAATGGTACGTGGGCTTTCTTT
>-|-|TRBV12-3/TRBV12-4|TRBJ2-7
CASKGTVTYEQYF
TGTGCCAGCAAAGGGACGGTAACCTACGAGCAGTACTTC
>TRBD1|-|TRBV29-1|TRBJ2-7
CSVADRVTYEQYF
TGCAGCGTTGCGGACAGGGTCACCTACGAGCAGTACTTC
>-|few|TRBV6-1|TRBJ1-5
CASSPAGGAIEPQHF
TGTGCCAGCAGTCCCGCCGGGGGGGCTATTGAGCCCCAGCATTTT
>TRBD1|-|TRBV2|TRBJ2-5
CASSVLGQFVETQYF
TGTGCCAGCAGTGTATTGGGACAGTTCGTTGAGACCCAGTACTTC
>-|many|TRBV7-3|TRBJ1-4
CASGAGGNNEKLFF
TGTGCCAGTGGGGCGGGGGGGAATAATGAAAAACTGTTTTTT
>TRBD1|few|TRBV2|TRBJ2-5
CASSGFGQGGETQYF
TGTGCCAGCAGTGGATTCGGACAGGGAGGAGAGACCCAGTACTTC
>TRBD1|many|TRBV20-1|TRBJ2-1
CSANRGQGVFNEQFF
TGCAGTGCTAATAGGGGACAGGGAGTGTTCAATGAGCAGTTCTTC
>TRBD2|-|TRBV10-3|TRBJ2-7
CAISPRLAGSSYEQYF
TGTGCCATCAGTCCCAGACTAGCGGGAAGCTCCTACGAGCAGTACTTC
>-|many|TRBV19|TRBJ2-1
CASSRSGTWDNEQFF
TGTGCCAGTAGCAGATCCGGGACTTGGGACAATGAGCAGTTCTTC
>-|many|TRBV6-1|TRBJ2-1
CASSRPTSNAGNEQFF
TGTGCCAGCAGCCGACCGACTAGTAACGCGGGAAATGAGCAGTTCTTC
>-|many|TRBV24-1|TRBJ2-7
CATSDRDGASYEQYF
TGTGCCACCAGTGATCGGGACGGGGCGTCCTACGAGCAGTACTTC
>-|many|TRBV7-9|TRBJ2-1
CASSFGSIANEQFF
TGTGCCAGCAGCTTCGGGTCTATAGCGAATGAGCAGTTCTTC
>-|few|TRBV19|TRBJ2-3
CASSISGIKVVDTQYF
TGTGCCAGTAGTATCTCCGGGATTAAAGTTGTAGATACGCAGTATTTT
>-|many|TRBV6-5|TRBJ2-5
CASSYAWGETQYF
TGTGCCAGCAGTTACGCATGGGGAGAGACCCAGTACTTC
>TRBD2|many|TRBV6-1|TRBJ2-1
CASSEQSGGSYNEQFF
TGTGCCAGCAGTGAACAAAGCGGGGGATCCTACAATGAGCAGTTCTTC
>TRBD2|many|TRBV29-1|TRBJ2-7
CSGGSGVYEQYF
TGCAGCGGGGGTAGCGGGGTCTACGAGCAGTACTTC
>-|once|TRBV19|TRBJ1-2
CASRNRGSLNYGYTF
TGTGCCAGTAGAAACAGAGGGAGTTTGAACTATGGCTACACCTTC
>TRBD1|many|TRBV12-5|TRBJ2-1
CASGRGTGGFDEQFF
TGTGCTAGTGGTAGGGGGACAGGGGGTTTTGATGAGCAGTTCTTC
>-|-|TRBV9|TRBJ2-7
CASSAGTRNYEQYF
TGTGCCAGCAGCGCCGGGACACGGAACTACGAGCAGTACTTC
>-|many|TRBV28|TRBJ2-5
CASSFPYDGQETQYF
TGTGCCAGCAGTTTCCCCTACGACGGACAAGAGACCCAGTACTTC
>-|many|TRBV27|TRBJ1-2
CASTIGGTGNYGYTF
TGTGCCAGCACCATAGGGGGAACAGGAAACTATGGCTACACCTTC
>TRBD2|many|TRBV2|TRBJ2-1
CASSEGRRERQFF
TGTGCCAGCAGTGAAGGGAGGCGGGAGAGGCAGTTCTTC
>TRBD1|many|TRBV16|TRBJ1-6
CASHRDRVSPLHF
TGTGCCAGCCACCGGGACAGGGTTTCACCCCTCCACTTT
>-|many|TRBV7-9|TRBJ2-3
CASSLALPRRRGQYF
TGTGCCAGCAGCTTAGCTTTGCCCCGAAGGCGAGGGCAGTATTTT
>-|-|TRBV20-1|TRBJ2-1
CSARDHSGQFF
TGCAGTGCTAGAGATCACAGCGGACAGTTCTTC
>TRBD2|many|TRBV24-1|TRBJ2-1
CATSDPGLAASQAEQFF
TGTGCCACCAGTGATCCTGGACTAGCGGCATCTCAGGCTGAGCAGTTCTTC
>TRBD1|many|TRBV6-1|TRBJ1-2
CASSPEQGGNYGYTF
TGTGCCAGCAGTCCAGAACAGGGGGGGAACTATGGCTACACCTTC
>TRBD2|many|TRBV30|TRBJ2-1
CAWSVGTSGRNNEQFF
TGTGCCTGGAGTGTAGGGACTAGCGGGAGGAACAATGAGCAGTTCTTC
>-|-|TRBV3-1|TRBJ1-2
CASGREKAGYTF
TGTGCCAGCGGTAGAGAAAAGGCTGGCTACACCTTC
>-|-|TRBV4-2|TRBJ1-1
CASSQSARVIGVEAFF
TGTGCCAGCAGCCAATCGGCCCGAGTTATCGGGGTCGAAGCTTTCTTT
>-|-|TRBV3-1|TRBJ2-3
CASSQEGLAKGINTQYF
TGTGCCAGCAGCCAAGAAGGTTTAGCCAAGGGGATTAATACGCAGTATTTT
>-|-|TRBV6-1|TRBJ2-7
CASGRQVEQYF
TGTGCCAGCGGGAGGCAGGTCGAGCAGTACTTC
>-|many|TRBV6-1|TRBJ1-1
CASRPGGARTEAFF
TGTGCCAGCAGACCCGGGGGCGCCCGGACTGAAGCTTTCTTT
>TRBD1|-|TRBV7-9|TRBJ1-2
CASSIGTASYGYTF
TGTGCCAGCAGCATTGGGACAGCGAGCTATGGCTACACCTTC
>-|-|TRBV5-4|TRBJ2-7
CASSFDLAYEQYF
TGTGCCAGCAGCTTTGACCTTGCCTACGAGCAGTACTTC
>-|few|TRBV6-5|TRBJ1-4
CASSYISQSEKLFF
TGTGCCAGCAGTTACATTAGCCAATCTGAAAAACTGTTTTTT
>TRBD1|-|TRBV28|TRBJ2-3
CASSFSPGTGGTDTQYF
TGTGCCAGCAGTTTCTCCCCTGGGACAGGGGGCACAGATACGCAGTATTTT
>-|many|TRBV3-1|TRBJ1-6
CASSSTGLSPLHF
TGTGCCAGCAGCAGCACAGGGTTATCACCCCTCCACTTT
>-|many|TRBV7-9|TRBJ1-6
CASSLVGSYNSPLHF
TGTGCCAGCAGCTTAGTGGGGTCCTATAATTCACCCCTCCACTTT
>-|few|TRBV4-1|TRBJ1-4
CASSQVNLVPTNEKLFF
TGCGCCAGCAGCCAAGTAAACTTGGTGCCAACTAATGAAAAACTGTTTTTT
>-|-|TRBV5-4|TRBJ2-1
CASSLRGRDWNEQFF
TGTGCCAGCAGCTTGAGGGGGAGGGACTGGAATGAGCAGTTCTTC